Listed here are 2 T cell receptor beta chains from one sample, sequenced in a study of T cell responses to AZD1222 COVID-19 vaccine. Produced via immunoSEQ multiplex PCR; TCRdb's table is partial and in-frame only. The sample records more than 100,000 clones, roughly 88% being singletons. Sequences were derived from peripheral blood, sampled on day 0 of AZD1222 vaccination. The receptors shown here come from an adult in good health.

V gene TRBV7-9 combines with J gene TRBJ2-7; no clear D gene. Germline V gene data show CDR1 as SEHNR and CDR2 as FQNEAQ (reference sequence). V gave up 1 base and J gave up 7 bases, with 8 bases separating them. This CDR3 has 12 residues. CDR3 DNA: TGTGCCAGCAGCTTAGGTGGACGAGAGCAGTACTTC. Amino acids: CASSLGGREQYF.

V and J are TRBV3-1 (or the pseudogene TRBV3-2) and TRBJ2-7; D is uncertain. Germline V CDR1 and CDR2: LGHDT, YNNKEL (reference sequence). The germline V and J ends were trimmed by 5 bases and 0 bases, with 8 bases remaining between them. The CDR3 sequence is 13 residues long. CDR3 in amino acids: CASSYGHSYEQYF. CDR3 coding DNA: TGTGCCAGCAGCTACGGGCACTCCTACGAGCAGTACTTC.